A selection of T cell receptor beta chains follows, all from one sample in a study of shared clonotypes between healthy human individuals. Assay: immunoSEQ multiplex PCR; the TCRdb copy retains only in-frame clones and omits some. The top ten hold about 0.25% of the sample, which has about 800,000 clones, about 96% seen once. The source material was naive CD8+ T cells sorted from blood. The source of these receptors is a young man in good health. Both conserved end residues are part of each CDR3. D genes are given only for firm matches. The size field is filled for only some rows; it gives once, few, many or a size class.

CDR3nt: TGTGCCAGCAGCTTACCCGAGACGGGTAGCACAGATACGCAGTATTTT
CDR3aa: CASSLPETGSTDTQYF
d_gene: .
j_gene: TRBJ2-3
abundance: .
v_gene: TRBV7-8

CDR3nt: TGTGCCAGCAGTTCGGTCCCCCGTGGCAATCAGCCCCAGCATTTT
CDR3aa: CASSSVPRGNQPQHF
d_gene: .
j_gene: TRBJ1-5
abundance: .
v_gene: TRBV27

CDR3nt: TGTGCCAGCAGCTCCGGGACCCTCGCCCTCTACGAGCAGTACTTC
CDR3aa: CASSSGTLALYEQYF
d_gene: .
j_gene: TRBJ2-7
abundance: .
v_gene: TRBV11-2

CDR3nt: TGTGCCAGCGGTTATAACTCCCGAGTCGCGAACACCGGGGAGCTGTTTTTT
CDR3aa: CASGYNSRVANTGELFF
d_gene: .
j_gene: TRBJ2-2
abundance: .
v_gene: TRBV28

CDR3nt: TGCAGCGTTGCTTTCATCCGGGACAGGACGGACGAGCAGTACTTC
CDR3aa: CSVAFIRDRTDEQYF
d_gene: TRBD1
j_gene: TRBJ2-7
abundance: .
v_gene: TRBV29-1

CDR3nt: TGTGCCAGCAGCCAGGGGACCCGAAATCAGCCCCAGCATTTT
CDR3aa: CASSQGTRNQPQHF
d_gene: .
j_gene: TRBJ1-5
abundance: once
v_gene: TRBV9

CDR3nt: TGTGCCAGCAGCAGGGGCGGGAGTCCTCTGTACGAGCAGTACTTC
CDR3aa: CASSRGGSPLYEQYF
d_gene: .
j_gene: TRBJ2-7
abundance: .
v_gene: TRBV21-1

CDR3nt: TGTGCCAGCAGCCCACGATGGGACAGGGGTTACGAGCAGTACTTC
CDR3aa: CASSPRWDRGYEQYF
d_gene: TRBD1
j_gene: TRBJ2-7
abundance: .
v_gene: TRBV7-9

CDR3nt: TGTGCCAGCAGCTTAGAGGCTAAAGGGAACTATGGCTACACCTTC
CDR3aa: CASSLEAKGNYGYTF
d_gene: .
j_gene: TRBJ1-2
abundance: .
v_gene: TRBV7-9

CDR3nt: TGTGCCAGCAGGAATACTATCCAGCATTTT
CDR3aa: CASRNTIQHF
d_gene: .
j_gene: TRBJ1-5
abundance: .
v_gene: TRBV5-6

CDR3nt: TGTGCCAGCAGCTCCGCAATGACAGGGTTGAATCAGCCCCAGCATTTT
CDR3aa: CASSSAMTGLNQPQHF
d_gene: TRBD1
j_gene: TRBJ1-5
abundance: .
v_gene: TRBV28

CDR3nt: TGTGCCAGCAGTGAATGGCGGGAGGCTAGCACAGATACGCAGTATTTT
CDR3aa: CASSEWREASTDTQYF
d_gene: TRBD2
j_gene: TRBJ2-3
abundance: .
v_gene: TRBV6-1

CDR3nt: TGTGCCAGTAGTATAGTTTCCGAGACATTGTACTTC
CDR3aa: CASSIVSETLYF
d_gene: .
j_gene: TRBJ2-7
abundance: .
v_gene: TRBV19

CDR3nt: TGTGCCAGCAGTACTTGGACAGCAGGAAACACCATATATTTT
CDR3aa: CASSTWTAGNTIYF
d_gene: .
j_gene: TRBJ1-3
abundance: .
v_gene: TRBV27

CDR3nt: TGTGCCAGCAGCTTAACGTCAGTATCCCAATATGAGCAGTTCTTC
CDR3aa: CASSLTSVSQYEQFF
d_gene: .
j_gene: TRBJ2-1
abundance: once
v_gene: TRBV7-9

CDR3nt: TGTGCCAGCAGCTTAGTACAGGGGGGCACTGAAGCTTTCTTT
CDR3aa: CASSLVQGGTEAFF
d_gene: TRBD1
j_gene: TRBJ1-1
abundance: .
v_gene: TRBV7-8

CDR3nt: TGTGCCAGCAGCTTGGACAGGGGGCTCATTGCTTTCTTT
CDR3aa: CASSLDRGLIAFF
d_gene: TRBD1
j_gene: TRBJ1-1
abundance: few
v_gene: TRBV5-4

CDR3nt: TGCGCCAGCAGCCGAGGGGAAAGGGAGACCCAGTACTTC
CDR3aa: CASSRGERETQYF
d_gene: .
j_gene: TRBJ2-5
abundance: .
v_gene: TRBV4-1

CDR3nt: TGTGCCAGCTCCCGTGCGTCCTACGAGCAGTACTTC
CDR3aa: CASSRASYEQYF
d_gene: .
j_gene: TRBJ2-7
abundance: .
v_gene: TRBV7-9

CDR3nt: TGTGCCAGCAGCTCTACAGGGGGCACTAATGAAAAACTGTTTTTT
CDR3aa: CASSSTGGTNEKLFF
d_gene: TRBD1
j_gene: TRBJ1-4
abundance: .
v_gene: TRBV28

CDR3nt: TGTGCCAGCAGAAGACAGGGGGCATTCAATGAGCAGTTCTTC
CDR3aa: CASRRQGAFNEQFF
d_gene: TRBD1
j_gene: TRBJ2-1
abundance: .
v_gene: TRBV7-2

CDR3nt: TGCGCCAGCAGCTTGGGTCAGGGCTGGGCCACTGAAGCTTTCTTT
CDR3aa: CASSLGQGWATEAFF
d_gene: .
j_gene: TRBJ1-1
abundance: .
v_gene: TRBV5-1

CDR3nt: TGTGCCAGCAGTTTCTCACAGGGGGCTAGGCCCTACGAGCAGTACTTC
CDR3aa: CASSFSQGARPYEQYF
d_gene: TRBD1
j_gene: TRBJ2-7
abundance: .
v_gene: TRBV27

CDR3nt: TGCGCCAGCAGGCCCGCTGAAGGAGCGGGCCCCTCCTACAATGAGCAGTTCTTC
CDR3aa: CASRPAEGAGPSYNEQFF
d_gene: .
j_gene: TRBJ2-1
abundance: .
v_gene: TRBV4-1

CDR3nt: TGTGCCATCAGTGAGCGCATTACGGGGAGCGGGGGATACAATGAGCAGTTCTTC
CDR3aa: CAISERITGSGGYNEQFF
d_gene: TRBD2
j_gene: TRBJ2-1
abundance: .
v_gene: TRBV10-3

CDR3nt: TGTGCCAGTAGTACCTGGGAACGGCGGTACGAGCAGTACTTC
CDR3aa: CASSTWERRYEQYF
d_gene: .
j_gene: TRBJ2-7
abundance: once
v_gene: TRBV19

CDR3nt: TGTGCCATGGCGGGGCGGAACTACGAGCAGTACTTC
CDR3aa: CAMAGRNYEQYF
d_gene: .
j_gene: TRBJ2-7
abundance: .
v_gene: TRBV2

CDR3nt: TGTGCCAGCAGTACTAGCGGGAGGCTCAATGAGCAGTTCTTC
CDR3aa: CASSTSGRLNEQFF
d_gene: TRBD2
j_gene: TRBJ2-1
abundance: .
v_gene: TRBV6-1

CDR3nt: TGTGCCAGCTTGGGGACAGATACGCAGTATTTT
CDR3aa: CASLGTDTQYF
d_gene: .
j_gene: TRBJ2-3
abundance: .
v_gene: TRBV27

CDR3nt: TGTGCCAGCAGCCAAGCGGGACTAGCGAACAATGAGCAGTTCTTC
CDR3aa: CASSQAGLANNEQFF
d_gene: TRBD2
j_gene: TRBJ2-1
abundance: .
v_gene: TRBV7-9

CDR3nt: TGTGCCAGCAGTTACTCTGGGGGACGGACTAATGAAAAACTGTTTTTT
CDR3aa: CASSYSGGRTNEKLFF
d_gene: .
j_gene: TRBJ1-4
abundance: .
v_gene: TRBV6-5

CDR3nt: TGTGCCAGCAGTTACACCAGGGGTTCTGAAGCTTTCTTT
CDR3aa: CASSYTRGSEAFF
d_gene: .
j_gene: TRBJ1-1
abundance: .
v_gene: TRBV6-5

CDR3nt: TGTGCCAGCAGGGTTTACCGGGGGAGAGGGGACTCTGGGGCCAACGTCCTGACTTTC
CDR3aa: CASRVYRGRGDSGANVLTF
d_gene: .
j_gene: TRBJ2-6
abundance: once
v_gene: TRBV2

CDR3nt: TGTGCCAGCACGGGGACAGGGTATGGGTCACAAGCTTTCTTT
CDR3aa: CASTGTGYGSQAFF
d_gene: TRBD1
j_gene: TRBJ1-1
abundance: .
v_gene: TRBV27

CDR3nt: TGTGCCAGCAGTGACGGCTCCTACAATGAGCAGTTCTTC
CDR3aa: CASSDGSYNEQFF
d_gene: .
j_gene: TRBJ2-1
abundance: .
v_gene: TRBV2

CDR3nt: TGCGCCAGCAGCATCAACAGGGGCGGCAATGAGCAGTTCTTC
CDR3aa: CASSINRGGNEQFF
d_gene: TRBD1
j_gene: TRBJ2-1
abundance: .
v_gene: TRBV5-1

CDR3nt: TGCAGCGTTTTGGGACTAGCGGGAGACCGCTACAATGAGCAGTTCTTC
CDR3aa: CSVLGLAGDRYNEQFF
d_gene: TRBD2
j_gene: TRBJ2-1
abundance: .
v_gene: TRBV29-1

CDR3nt: TGTGCCTGGAACACGGGAATCAACACTGAAGCTTTCTTT
CDR3aa: CAWNTGINTEAFF
d_gene: .
j_gene: TRBJ1-1
abundance: .
v_gene: TRBV30

CDR3nt: TGTGCCAGCAGCTTGGGCCGGGACAGCCTAGTCTCGCAGTATTTT
CDR3aa: CASSLGRDSLVSQYF
d_gene: TRBD1
j_gene: TRBJ2-3
abundance: .
v_gene: TRBV11-2

CDR3nt: TGTGCCAGCATCCCAGCGGGGTTGCCTGGCACTGAAGCTTTCTTT
CDR3aa: CASIPAGLPGTEAFF
d_gene: .
j_gene: TRBJ1-1
abundance: .
v_gene: TRBV25-1

CDR3nt: TGCGCCAGCAGCCAAGATGGGCTTGGTGATCAGCCCCAGCATTTT
CDR3aa: CASSQDGLGDQPQHF
d_gene: .
j_gene: TRBJ1-5
abundance: .
v_gene: TRBV4-1

CDR3nt: TGTGCCAGCAGTGAAGAACAGGGGAGCGGAAACACCATATATTTT
CDR3aa: CASSEEQGSGNTIYF
d_gene: TRBD1
j_gene: TRBJ1-3
abundance: .
v_gene: TRBV6-1

CDR3nt: TGTGCCAGCAGCTTGGGGGTGACTGGCGAGCAGTACTTC
CDR3aa: CASSLGVTGEQYF
d_gene: .
j_gene: TRBJ2-7
abundance: once
v_gene: TRBV5-6

CDR3nt: TGTGCCAGCAGTTCGTCGGACGGTGGTCAGCCCCAGCATTTT
CDR3aa: CASSSSDGGQPQHF
d_gene: .
j_gene: TRBJ1-5
abundance: .
v_gene: TRBV28

CDR3nt: TGTGCCACCTGCCGGCGGGAGAGCACAGATACGCAGTATTTT
CDR3aa: CATCRRESTDTQYF
d_gene: TRBD2
j_gene: TRBJ2-3
abundance: .
v_gene: TRBV6-1

CDR3nt: TGTGCCAGCAGCTTAGATGGGGGAAATACGCAGTATTTT
CDR3aa: CASSLDGGNTQYF
d_gene: .
j_gene: TRBJ2-3
abundance: .
v_gene: TRBV7-6

CDR3nt: TGTGCCAGCAGCCGACCTAGCGACTCCTACGAGCAGTACTTC
CDR3aa: CASSRPSDSYEQYF
d_gene: .
j_gene: TRBJ2-7
abundance: once
v_gene: TRBV7-9

CDR3nt: TGTGCCAGCAGTTTATCGCTGGGCAAAACCTACGAGCAGTACTTC
CDR3aa: CASSLSLGKTYEQYF
d_gene: .
j_gene: TRBJ2-7
abundance: .
v_gene: TRBV27

CDR3nt: TGTGCCAGCAGTGCCGGGACAGGCTCCTACGAGCAGTACTTC
CDR3aa: CASSAGTGSYEQYF
d_gene: TRBD1
j_gene: TRBJ2-7
abundance: .
v_gene: TRBV13

CDR3nt: TGCGCCAGCAGTCAAGCGCTCAGGAGCCCCTACGTTGAGCAGTTCTTC
CDR3aa: CASSQALRSPYVEQFF
d_gene: .
j_gene: TRBJ2-1
abundance: .
v_gene: TRBV23-1

CDR3nt: TGTGCCAGCAGCCTTGGACTAACTGCTCACTACGAGCAGTACTTC
CDR3aa: CASSLGLTAHYEQYF
d_gene: .
j_gene: TRBJ2-7
abundance: .
v_gene: TRBV7-2

CDR3nt: TGTGCCAGCAGCTTATGGGGAGGAGATCAGCCCCAGCATTTT
CDR3aa: CASSLWGGDQPQHF
d_gene: .
j_gene: TRBJ1-5
abundance: .
v_gene: TRBV7-2

CDR3nt: TGCGCCAGCAGCGCCCGGGACAGGGGGTTCAATGAGCAGTTCTTC
CDR3aa: CASSARDRGFNEQFF
d_gene: TRBD1
j_gene: TRBJ2-1
abundance: .
v_gene: TRBV5-1

CDR3nt: TGTGCCAGCAGCTTAGACAGCTATGGCTACACCTTC
CDR3aa: CASSLDSYGYTF
d_gene: .
j_gene: TRBJ1-2
abundance: .
v_gene: TRBV7-2

CDR3nt: TGCAGCGTGAGGGGCGATTATGGCTACACCTTC
CDR3aa: CSVRGDYGYTF
d_gene: .
j_gene: TRBJ1-2
abundance: .
v_gene: TRBV29-1

CDR3nt: TGTGCCAGCAGCCGACTCCTGAGCGGGGGACCTTCCGACGAGCAGTACTTC
CDR3aa: CASSRLLSGGPSDEQYF
d_gene: TRBD2
j_gene: TRBJ2-7
abundance: .
v_gene: TRBV4-2

CDR3nt: TGTGCCAGCAGCTTGGGACAGGGGGATTACGAGCAGTACTTC
CDR3aa: CASSLGQGDYEQYF
d_gene: TRBD1
j_gene: TRBJ2-7
abundance: .
v_gene: TRBV11-2

CDR3nt: TGTGCCACCAGGGCGAGGTCGGACACTGAAGCTTTCTTT
CDR3aa: CATRARSDTEAFF
d_gene: .
j_gene: TRBJ1-1
abundance: .
v_gene: TRBV15

CDR3nt: TGCGCCAGCAGCCAAAAGGACAGTCAAACCGGGGAGCTGTTTTTT
CDR3aa: CASSQKDSQTGELFF
d_gene: .
j_gene: TRBJ2-2
abundance: .
v_gene: TRBV4-3